This TCR beta chain was identified during a study of radiotherapy plus CTLA-4 blockade in lung cancer. Regarding the study as a whole: Expansion in blood of tumor-derived TCR clones was seen after radiotherapy plus ipilimumab.

Concerning this clone itself: Its antigen remains unknown.

Sequencing used immunoSEQ multiplex PCR; TCRdb keeps in-frame clones, though not all of them. The sample yields more than 75,000 clones, about 87% seen once. Trimming removed 3 bases at V and 12 bases at J, with 9 bases between. Germline V CDR1 and CDR2: MGHDK, SYGVNS. There are 11 residues in the CDR3. The genes are TRBV25-1 and TRBJ2-1; possibly TRBD2 for D (5 bases). Sequences were derived from peripheral blood, sampled from a patient treated with radiotherapy plus ipilimumab. This TCR was recovered from a human donor with non-small cell lung cancer who had stable disease on radiotherapy plus ipilimumab. The CDR3 sequence is CASSDGGGQFF. The CDR3 coding sequence is TGTGCCAGCAGTGATGGAGGCGGGCAGTTCTTC.